The clone carrying this T cell receptor (beta chain) was seen a handful of times. Its antigen remains unidentified. One entry per CDR3 protein results from TCRdb running MiXCR on the 5' RACE reads. The sample includes under 200,000 distinct CDR3 sequences, around a tenth of them seen just once. This entry is derived from a study of CD8 T cells in ankylosing spondylitis. Study-level findings and limits: In ankylosing spondylitis patients, matched synovial fluid reportedly showed significant enrichment of disease-linked clones.

The germline V gene encodes CDR1 SGHNT and CDR2 YYREEE (reference sequence). Trimming took 6 bases from V and 6 from J; bases not matched to a gene: 5. This CDR3 has 12 residues. The rearrangement joins TRBV5-4 to TRBJ2-7; 8 bases fit TRBD2. This clonotype was sampled from a female donor with ankylosing spondylitis or in good health (not recorded which). The source material was blood, either unsorted or a sorted T cell fraction (not recorded which). The CDR3, as DNA: TGTGCCAGCACCGCCGGGACTAGCGAGCAGTACTTC. Protein: CASTAGTSEQYF. The complete variable domain, with remaining parts taken from reference TRBV5-4 and TRBJ2-7, reads ETGVTQSPTHLIKTRGQQVTLRCSSQSGHNTVSWYQQALGQGPQFIFQYYREEENGRGNFPPRFSGLQFPNYSSELNVNALELDDSALYLCASTAGTSEQYFGPGTRLTVT.